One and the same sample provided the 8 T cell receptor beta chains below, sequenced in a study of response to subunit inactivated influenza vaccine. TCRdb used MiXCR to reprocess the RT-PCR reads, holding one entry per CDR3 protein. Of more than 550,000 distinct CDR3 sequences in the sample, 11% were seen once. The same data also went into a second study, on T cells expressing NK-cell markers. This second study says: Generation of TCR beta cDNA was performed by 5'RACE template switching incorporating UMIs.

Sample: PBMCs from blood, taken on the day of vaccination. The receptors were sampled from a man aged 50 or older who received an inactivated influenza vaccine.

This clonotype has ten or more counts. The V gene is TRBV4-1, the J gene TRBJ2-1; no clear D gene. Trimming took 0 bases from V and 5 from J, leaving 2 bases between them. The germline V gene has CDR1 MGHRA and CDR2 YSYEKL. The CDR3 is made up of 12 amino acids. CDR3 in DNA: TGCGCCAGCAGCCAAGATCACAATGAGCAGTTCTTC. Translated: CASSQDHNEQFF.

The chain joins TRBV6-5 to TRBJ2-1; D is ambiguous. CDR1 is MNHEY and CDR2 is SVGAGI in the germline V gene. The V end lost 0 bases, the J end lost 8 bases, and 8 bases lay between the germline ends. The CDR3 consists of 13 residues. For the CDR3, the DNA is TGTGCCAGCAGTTACTCGAGTGGTTATGAGCAGTTCTTC. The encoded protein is CASSYSSGYEQFF.

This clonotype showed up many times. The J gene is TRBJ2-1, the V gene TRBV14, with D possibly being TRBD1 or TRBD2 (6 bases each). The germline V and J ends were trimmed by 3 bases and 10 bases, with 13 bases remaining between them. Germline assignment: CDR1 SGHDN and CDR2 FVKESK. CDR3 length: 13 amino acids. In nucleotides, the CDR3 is TGTGCCAGCAGCCAGGCAACAGGGAGGGAGCAGTTCTTC. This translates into CASSQATGREQFF. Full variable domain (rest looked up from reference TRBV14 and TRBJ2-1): EAGVTQFPSHSVIEKGQTVTLRCDPISGHDNLYWYRRVMGKEIKFLLHFVKESKQDESGMPNNRFLAERTGGTYSTLKVQPAELEDSGVYFCASSQATGREQFFGPGTRLTVL.

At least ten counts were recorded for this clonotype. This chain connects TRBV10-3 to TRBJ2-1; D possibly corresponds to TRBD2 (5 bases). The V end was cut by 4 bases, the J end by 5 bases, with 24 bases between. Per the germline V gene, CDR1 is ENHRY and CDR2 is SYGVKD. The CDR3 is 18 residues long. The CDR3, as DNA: TGTGCCATCAGTGCGGGTTTTGGGCGGCCCGAGGGCCACAATGAGCAGTTCTTC. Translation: CAISAGFGRPEGHNEQFF.

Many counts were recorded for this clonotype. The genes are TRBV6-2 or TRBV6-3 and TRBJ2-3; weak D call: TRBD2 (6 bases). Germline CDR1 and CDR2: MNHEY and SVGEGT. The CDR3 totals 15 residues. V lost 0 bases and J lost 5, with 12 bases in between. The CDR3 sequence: CASSYSRRVGDTQYF. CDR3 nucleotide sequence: TGTGCCAGCAGTTACTCGAGGAGGGTGGGAGATACGCAGTATTTT.

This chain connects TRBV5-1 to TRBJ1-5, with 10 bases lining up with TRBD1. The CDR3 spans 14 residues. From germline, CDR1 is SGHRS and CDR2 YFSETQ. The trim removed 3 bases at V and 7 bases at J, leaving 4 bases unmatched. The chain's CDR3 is CASSYTGQGQPQHF. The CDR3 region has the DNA TGCGCCAGCAGCTACACGGGACAGGGGCAGCCCCAGCATTTT.

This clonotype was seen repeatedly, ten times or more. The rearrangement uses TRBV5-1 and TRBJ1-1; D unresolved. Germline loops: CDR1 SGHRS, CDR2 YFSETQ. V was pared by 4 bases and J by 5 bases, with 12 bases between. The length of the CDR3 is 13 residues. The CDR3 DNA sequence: TGCGCCAGCAGCCCCTCCCCTAGGACTGAAGCTTTCTTT. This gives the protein CASSPSPRTEAFF.

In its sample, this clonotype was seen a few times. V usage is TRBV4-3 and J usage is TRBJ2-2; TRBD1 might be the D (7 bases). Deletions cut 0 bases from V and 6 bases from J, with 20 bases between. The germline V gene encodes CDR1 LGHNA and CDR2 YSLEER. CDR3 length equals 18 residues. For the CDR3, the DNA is TGCGCCAGCAGCCAAGAAGGAGGGGGCCCTACTATCGCCGGGGAGCTGTTTTTT. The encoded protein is CASSQEGGGPTIAGELFF.